This passage covers 28 T cell receptor beta chains from one sample sequenced in a study of T cell responses to AZD1222 COVID-19 vaccine (dated by TCRdb to about 2021). In the paper's terms, the time point label means: baseline before first vaccination. Library creation used the immunoSEQ multiplex PCR assay. The immuneACCESS repertoire file appears here via TCRdb, limited to in-frame rearrangements. These files lack a portion of the clones; in checked studies, under half of the deficit traces to unresolved V genes, and the cause of the others is not known. The sample table holds about 35,000 clones, of which roughly 90% were seen once. The ten largest clonotypes hold 6.8% of the sample. The specimen was peripheral blood, collected on day 0 of AZD1222 vaccination. The receptor source for this set is an adult in good health.

The V and J genes are TRBV19 and TRBJ1-2; unclear D gene. V shed 7 bases and J shed 3 bases, with 6 bases lying between them. This CDR3 has 11 amino acids. The germline V gene encodes CDR1 LNHDA and CDR2 SQIVND (reference sequence). As DNA, the CDR3 is TGTGCCAGTAAAAGTGACTATGGCTACACCTTC. Translation: CASKSDYGYTF.

V gene TRBV6-5 combines with J gene TRBJ2-4, with D hard to call. The ends were cut back, 5 bases at V and 0 bases at J, with 11 bases in the middle. Germline assignment: CDR1 MNHEY and CDR2 SVGAGI. The CDR3 runs 15 residues. The CDR3 DNA reads as TGTGCCAGCAGTACGCGGCAACTAGCCAAAAACATTCAGTACTTC. Its protein is CASSTRQLAKNIQYF.

This chain uses TRBV5-6 with TRBJ1-4; D possibly corresponds to TRBD1 (6 bases). There are 15 residues in the CDR3. Germline loops: CDR1 SGHDT, CDR2 YYEEEE. V lost 1 base and J lost 4, with 11 bases in between. CDR3 sequence reads: CASSLTGPVNEKLFF. Written as DNA, the CDR3 is TGTGCCAGCAGCTTGACAGGGCCCGTTAATGAAAAACTGTTTTTT.

This clone showed up just once. The rearrangement joins TRBV2 to TRBJ2-5; TRBD2 agrees at 10 bases. The CDR3 spans 16 residues. J was trimmed by 7 bases and V by 6 bases; bases with no gene match: 14. Germline CDR1 is SNHLY and CDR2 is FYNNEI. As DNA, the CDR3 is TGTGCCAGCAGGGGAATAGCGGGGGGCGCCTCAGGGACCCAGTACTTC. This gives the protein CASRGIAGGASGTQYF.

This clone was recorded once. J is TRBJ1-1 and V is TRBV6-5, with no clear D. Germline V lookup: CDR1 MNHEY, CDR2 SVGAGI. This CDR3 contains 11 residues. Trimming took 0 bases from V and 7 from J, leaving 3 bases between them. The CDR3 coding sequence is TGTGCCAGCAGTTACTCTTATGAAGCTTTCTTT. It encodes CASSYSYEAFF.

The rearrangement uses TRBV11-2 and TRBJ2-2; D may be TRBD1 (7 bases). The CDR3 consists of 15 residues. The V end lost 5 bases, the J end lost 4 bases, and 14 bases lay between the germline ends. In germline, CDR1 is SGHAT, CDR2 FQNNGV. CDR3 in amino acids: CASSQGGGGTGELFF. CDR3 sequence (DNA): TGTGCCAGCAGCCAGGGGGGTGGAGGCACCGGGGAGCTGTTTTTT.

The chain links TRBV11-2 to TRBJ1-2, with 8 bases aligning to TRBD1. The CDR3 totals 14 residues. V lost 5 bases to trimming and J lost 2 bases; unmatched junction nucleotides: 4. The germline gives CDR1 SGHAT, CDR2 FQNNGV. CDR3 nucleotide sequence: TGTGCCAGCAGCGGGACAGGACCGAACTATGGCTACACCTTC. It encodes CASSGTGPNYGYTF.

The rearrangement links TRBV6-5 to TRBJ1-5; unclear D gene. Trimming removed 2 bases at V and 2 bases at J, with 7 bases between. Germline values: CDR1 MNHEY, CDR2 SVGAGI. The CDR3 totals 14 residues. The CDR3 DNA reads TGTGCCAGCAGTTACAGGGCGGGCAATCAGCCCCAGCATTTT. Its protein product is CASSYRAGNQPQHF.

The sample holds one count of this clone. The CDR3 region is CASSPVDEGNIQYF. DNA for the CDR3: TGTGCCAGCTCCCCTGTCGACGAGGGAAACATTCAGTACTTC. V gene TRBV18 combines with J gene TRBJ2-4; D may be TRBD2 (5 bases). This CDR3 has 14 residues. Looked up from germline, CDR1 is KGHSH and CDR2 is LQKENI. Trimming stripped 6 bases from V and 6 bases from J, with 15 bases between.

The chain links TRBV28 to TRBJ1-1, with D possibly TRBD1 on 5 matching bases. The CDR3 contains 12 residues. Trimming took 5 bases from V and 8 from J, leaving 12 bases between them. Germline CDR1 and CDR2: MDHEN and SYDVKM. The CDR3 loop reads CASSLIRGEAFF. CDR3 sequence (DNA): TGTGCCAGCAGTCTTATCCGGGGCGAAGCTTTCTTT.

This chain links TRBV5-6 with TRBJ2-2, with 9 positions matching TRBD1. The V segment lost 4 bases and the J segment 3 bases; nucleotides outside the gene matches: 13. This CDR3 comprises 18 residues. CDR1 and CDR2 (germline): SGHDT, YYEEEE. Here the CDR3 DNA reads TGTGCCAGCAGCCTCAAACCGGGACAGGGATTTTACACCGGGGAGCTGTTTTTT. Encoded protein: CASSLKPGQGFYTGELFF.

The chain has TRBV19 and TRBJ1-5; no firm D call. Trimming took 3 bases from V and 11 from J, leaving 11 bases between them. The length of the CDR3 is 12 residues. Germline CDR1 LNHDA, CDR2 SQIVND (reference sequence). The CDR3 nucleotides are TGTGCCAGTAGTATGGGCCTGGCGGCCCAGCATTTT. This encodes CASSMGLAAQHF.

The chain combines TRBV28 with TRBJ1-2; 8 nucleotides match TRBD1. V was clipped by 5 bases and J by 5 bases; unmatched bases: 10. Germline loops: CDR1 MDHEN, CDR2 SYDVKM. The CDR3 spans 15 residues. In DNA, the CDR3 is TGTGCCAGCAGTCTATCCAGGGGGCTGGGATATGGCTACACCTTC. It codes for CASSLSRGLGYGYTF.

The chain has TRBV28 and TRBJ1-5; D is ambiguous. The CDR3 consists of 15 residues. V shed 5 bases and J shed 2 bases, with 13 bases lying between them. Germline CDR1 is MDHEN and CDR2 is SYDVKM. The CDR3 sequence is CASSAWAGGNQPQHF. CDR3 nucleotide sequence: TGTGCCAGCAGTGCCTGGGCTGGGGGCAATCAGCCCCAGCATTTT. The variable domain in full, with the rest retrieved from reference TRBV28 and TRBJ1-5, is DVKVTQSSRYLVKRTGEKVFLECVQDMDHENMFWYRQDPGLGLRLIYFSYDVKMKEKGDIPEGYSVSREKKERFSLILESASTNQTSMYLCASSAWAGGNQPQHFGDGTRLSIL.

The rearrangement links TRBV28 to TRBJ1-5; D is undetermined. The CDR3 sequence is 12 residues long. The ends were cut back, 6 bases at V and 3 bases at J, with 6 bases in the middle. Germline-derived CDR1 and CDR2 are MDHEN and SYDVKM. CDR3 bases: TGTGCCAGCAGCCGGGCCAATCAGCCCCAGCATTTT. This gives the protein CASSRANQPQHF.

This CDR3 is CASSSARRPQHF. CDR3 nucleotide sequence: TGTGCCAGCAGTTCCGCCCGGAGGCCCCAGCATTTT. The genes are TRBV28 and TRBJ1-5; D is unresolved. V gave up 4 bases and J gave up 9 bases, with 10 bases separating them. Germline V gene sequence: CDR1 MDHEN, CDR2 SYDVKM. The length of the CDR3 is 12 residues.

The CDR3: CASTLSGSGTDTQYF. The CDR3 nucleotides are TGTGCCAGCACCCTTAGCGGGAGCGGCACAGATACGCAGTATTTT. V gene TRBV7-3 combines with J gene TRBJ2-3; TRBD2 matches at 9 bases. Trimming removed 7 bases from V and 1 base from J; junction bases left unmatched: 6. The CDR3 is 15 residues long. Germline V CDR1 and CDR2: SGHTA, FQGTGA.

This clone was seen a few times. The chain recombines TRBV30 with TRBJ1-6, with D perhaps TRBD1 (6 bases). There are 14 residues in the CDR3. From germline, CDR1 is GTSNPN and CDR2 SVGIG (reference sequence). Trimming removed 4 bases at V and 4 bases at J, with 11 bases between. The CDR3 DNA is TGTGCCTGGAAGGGGGTTCCTTATAATTCACCCCTCCACTTT. It encodes CAWKGVPYNSPLHF. The full variable domain, in which reference TRBV30 and TRBJ1-6 provide the parts outside the CDR3, is SQTIHQWPATLVQPVGSPLSLECTVEGTSNPNLYWYRQAAGRGLQLLFYSVGIGQISSEVPQNLSASRPQDRQFILSSKKLLLSDSGFYLCAWKGVPYNSPLHFGNGTRLTVT.

J is TRBJ1-6 and V is TRBV27, with TRBD1 matching over 7 bases. Per germline, CDR1 MNHEY and CDR2 SMNVEV (reference sequence). CDR3 length: 14 amino acids. Trimming at V came to 5 bases and at J to 7 bases, leaving 5 bases not matched to a gene. Here the CDR3 reads CASSPRQGNSPLHF. For the CDR3, the DNA is TGTGCCAGCAGTCCCCGACAGGGCAATTCACCCCTCCACTTT.

The chain combines TRBV6-2 or TRBV6-3 with TRBJ1-5; TRBD1 is a possible D gene (5 bases). Trimming took off 4 bases at V and 3 bases at J, with 10 bases between the two ends. This CDR3 contains 14 residues. CDR1 and CDR2 (germline): MNHEY, SVGEGT. CDR3 region: CASSSQVFNQPQHF. The CDR3, as DNA: TGTGCCAGCAGTTCACAGGTTTTCAATCAGCCCCAGCATTTT.

V and J are TRBV6-1 and TRBJ2-1, with 7 bases fitting TRBD1. CDR1 is MNHNS, CDR2 SASEGT, per germline. The V and J ends lost 0 bases and 10 bases, in that order; junction bases with no gene match: 12. This CDR3 comprises 16 residues. The CDR3 reads CASSEANRGRIREQFF. The CDR3 coding sequence is TGTGCCAGCAGTGAAGCCAACAGGGGCCGGATCAGGGAGCAGTTCTTC.

The V and J genes are TRBV11-2 and TRBJ2-7; TRBD1 is a possible D gene (6 bases). The germline V and J ends were trimmed by 7 bases and 7 bases, with 20 bases remaining between them. Germline V gives CDR1 SGHAT, CDR2 FQNNGV. The CDR3 is 14 residues long. CDR3 protein: CASTQFSGVGEQYF. In DNA form, the CDR3 reads TGTGCCAGCACCCAGTTTTCAGGGGTGGGGGAGCAGTACTTC.

A remark on this clone: The junction shows a germline mismatch at one end, possibly a read error. This chain joins TRBV7-9 and TRBJ1-2; no clear D. The length of the CDR3 is 13 residues. CDR1 and CDR2 (germline): SEHNR, FQNEAQ (reference sequence). The CDR3 coding sequence is TGTGCCAGCACCTTAGGGTGGGTCGATGGCTACACCTTC. Its protein is CASTLGWVDGYTF.

The CDR3 sequence: CASIEGGRSNQPQHF. The CDR3 nucleotides are TGTGCCAGCATTGAGGGGGGAAGGAGCAATCAGCCCCAGCATTTT. The rearrangement uses TRBV28 and TRBJ1-5; the D gene is possibly TRBD1 (6 bases). The CDR3 sequence is 15 residues long. With 7 bases removed from V and 1 base from J, the gap between germline ends came to 14 bases. CDR1 is MDHEN, CDR2 SYDVKM, per germline.

This chain uses TRBV2 with TRBJ1-5, with D possibly being TRBD1 (5 bases). V dropped 1 base and J dropped 5 bases, with 6 bases sitting between them. The CDR3 contains 13 residues. Germline loops: CDR1 SNHLY, CDR2 FYNNEI. For the CDR3, the DNA is TGTGCCAGCAGTGAAGGGGGGGATCAGCCCCAGCATTTT. This sequence encodes CASSEGGDQPQHF.

This clone has only a few counts. CDR3: CASSLESFWAGANVLTF. CDR3 DNA: TGTGCCAGCAGCTTAGAATCTTTCTGGGCTGGGGCCAACGTCCTGACTTTC. V and J are TRBV7-3 and TRBJ2-6; D is ambiguous. Germline V gene sequence: CDR1 SGHTA, CDR2 FQGTGA. The CDR3 is made up of 17 amino acids. The V gene lost 2 bases and the J gene lost 2 bases, with 13 bases spanning the gap.

This chain connects TRBV5-8 to TRBJ2-1, with a tentative D call TRBD2 (6 bases). This CDR3 comprises 15 residues. Trimming removed 1 base from V and 8 bases from J, with 16 bases in between. Per germline, CDR1 SGHTS and CDR2 YDEGEE. CDR3 DNA: TGTGCCAGCAGCTTGAGGAGGGAGCCCAGATATGAGCAGTTCTTC. Translated: CASSLRREPRYEQFF.

The chain uses TRBV4-3 and TRBJ1-4; the match to TRBD1 covers 9 bases. The length of the CDR3 is 16 residues. Trimming at V came to 0 bases and at J to 6 bases, leaving 5 bases not matched to a gene. The V gene's germline CDR1 is LGHNA and CDR2 YSLEER. The CDR3 reads CASSQDYRGPYEKLFF. The DNA of the CDR3 is TGCGCCAGCAGCCAAGATTACAGGGGGCCCTATGAAAAACTGTTTTTT.